The 21 T cell receptor beta chains below come from one sample, sequenced in a study of shared clonotypes between healthy human individuals. CD45RO negativity and positive selection for CCR7 defined naive CD8 cells, a population that excluded terminally differentiated effector memory CD45RA+ cells. Sequencing was performed with immunoSEQ multiplex PCR; in TCRdb, only in-frame clones are kept and a portion is missing. The sample has some 2.1 million clones; approximately 94% are singletons. The source material was naive CD8+ T cells sorted from blood. These receptors originate from a man younger than 35 in good health.

The chain has TRBV6-4 and TRBJ1-1; D is ambiguous. Germline V gene sequence: CDR1 MRHNA, CDR2 SNTAGT. The CDR3 is 12 residues long. V was trimmed by 6 bases and J by 3 bases, leaving 8 bases between them. The CDR3 region has the DNA TGTGCCAGCAGGGGGAGTGACACTGAAGCTTTCTTT. Amino acids: CASRGSDTEAFF.

The rearrangement uses TRBV28 and TRBJ2-7, with 7 bases matching TRBD1. The V gene's germline CDR1 is MDHEN and CDR2 SYDVKM. This CDR3 is built from 14 residues. The V gene end was trimmed by 7 bases and the J gene end by 0 bases; junction bases not matched to a gene: 6. The CDR3 reads CASTMTGLSYEQYF. The CDR3, as DNA: TGTGCCAGCACGATGACAGGGCTCTCCTACGAGCAGTACTTC.

This chain joins TRBV4-1 and TRBJ1-2, with 7 bases lining up with TRBD1. This CDR3 spans 14 amino acids. CDR1 and CDR2 from the germline V gene are MGHRA and YSYEKL. After removal of 4 bases from V and 2 bases from J, the junction contained 4 bases not matched to a gene. The CDR3 is CASSPRDRNYGYTF. CDR3 DNA: TGCGCCAGCAGCCCTAGGGACAGAAACTATGGCTACACCTTC.

The chain recombines TRBV27 with TRBJ2-7; 8 bases align to TRBD1. J gave up 4 bases and V 7 bases, and 12 bases lay outside the gene matches. Per germline, CDR1 MNHEY and CDR2 SMNVEV (reference sequence). The CDR3 spans 15 residues. This chain's CDR3 is CASTQTGTGRYEQYF. The CDR3 DNA reads as TGTGCCAGCACCCAAACCGGGACAGGCCGTTACGAGCAGTACTTC.

The chain combines TRBV28 with TRBJ2-1, with TRBD2 matching 14 bases. Germline V gene sequence: CDR1 MDHEN, CDR2 SYDVKM. Trimming took 6 bases from V and 3 from J; bases not matched to a gene: 10. CDR3 length: 18 amino acids. The CDR3 region is CASSFPGLAGANYNEQFF. The CDR3 bases are TGTGCCAGCAGCTTCCCGGGACTAGCGGGGGCCAACTACAATGAGCAGTTCTTC. Using reference TRBV28 and TRBJ2-1 for the parts outside the CDR3, the full variable domain is DVKVTQSSRYLVKRTGEKVFLECVQDMDHENMFWYRQDPGLGLRLIYFSYDVKMKEKGDIPEGYSVSREKKERFSLILESASTNQTSMYLCASSFPGLAGANYNEQFFGPGTRLTVL.

Regarding this clone: In the same sample, other DNA sequences code for this CDR3. The chain uses TRBV4-1 and TRBJ1-5; D remains unclear. V was shortened by 1 base and J by 5 bases, with 3 bases between the two germline ends. Per germline, CDR1 MGHRA and CDR2 YSYEKL. The CDR3 totals 12 residues. The CDR3 sequence is CASSQGDQPQHF. For the CDR3, the DNA is TGCGCCAGCAGCCAAGGAGATCAGCCCCAGCATTTT.

The genes are TRBV5-1 and TRBJ2-7; 11 positions agree with TRBD2. This CDR3 has 16 residues. V dropped 4 bases and J dropped 2; count of bases not matched to a gene: 8. The germline V gene has CDR1 SGHRS and CDR2 YFSETQ. The CDR3 sequence is CASSPLTSGTTYEQYF. For the CDR3, the DNA is TGCGCCAGCAGCCCCCTGACTAGCGGGACGACCTACGAGCAGTACTTC.

The chain is built from TRBV27 and TRBJ1-1; D perhaps matches TRBD1 (5 bases). V was cut by 5 bases and J by 6 bases, with 13 bases left in between. CDR1 and CDR2 (germline): MNHEY, SMNVEV (reference sequence). CDR3 size: 13 residues. The CDR3 here is CASSLGVVAEAFF. In DNA form, the CDR3 reads TGTGCCAGCAGTCTGGGGGTGGTGGCTGAAGCTTTCTTT.

The chain recombines TRBV28 with TRBJ1-2; the D gene is possibly TRBD1 (6 bases). The V gene lost 5 bases and the J gene lost 5 bases, with 15 bases spanning the gap. Germline lookup yields CDR1 MDHEN and CDR2 SYDVKM. CDR3 length: 14 residues. CDR3 sequence (DNA): TGTGCCAGCAGTACAACGGGGGCATTTTATGGCTACACCTTC. Protein sequence: CASSTTGAFYGYTF.

Of note for this clone: Additional DNA sequences in this sample encode the identical CDR3. The chain recombines TRBV9 with TRBJ2-7; tentative D call: TRBD2 (5 bases). With 2 bases removed from V and 6 bases from J, the gap between germline ends came to 9 bases. The germline V gene encodes CDR1 SGDLS and CDR2 YYNGEE. The CDR3 is 12 amino acids. The CDR3, as DNA: TGTGCCAGCAGCGTCGCAGAGGGCGAGCAGTACTTC. It encodes CASSVAEGEQYF. Combining the CDR3 with reference TRBV9 and TRBJ2-7 gives the whole variable domain DSGVTQTPKHLITATGQRVTLRCSPRSGDLSVYWYQQSLDQGLQFLIQYYNGEERAKGNILERFSAQQFPDLHSELNLSSLELGDSALYFCASSVAEGEQYFGPGTRLTVT.

The CDR3 spells CAFVLGRFGETQYF. Here the CDR3 DNA reads TGCGCCTTCGTCCTGGGGCGCTTTGGAGAGACCCAGTACTTC. V and J are TRBV10-1 and TRBJ2-5; D perhaps matches TRBD1 (5 bases). Trimming left V 11 bases short and J 4 bases short, with 20 bases between. This CDR3 comprises 14 residues. In germline, CDR1 is WNHNN, CDR2 SYGVQD (reference sequence).

V gene TRBV11-2 combines with J gene TRBJ2-7; the D gene is possibly TRBD2 (6 bases). This CDR3 has 15 amino acids. Germline CDR1 and CDR2: SGHAT and FQNNGV. Deletions cut 1 base from V and 4 bases from J, with 14 bases between. The CDR3 DNA is TGTGCCAGCAGCTTAGTCCGGGACTCGTTTTACGAGCAGTACTTC. It yields the protein CASSLVRDSFYEQYF.

CDR3 sequence reads: CASSKGRRDRMYEQYF. The CDR3 bases are TGTGCCAGCAGCAAAGGGCGCCGGGACAGGATGTACGAGCAGTACTTC. The V and J genes are TRBV21-1 and TRBJ2-7; the DNA was not used to check the table's D call, TRBD1. TRBV21-1 is designated a pseudogene. This CDR3 comprises 16 residues.

The chain has TRBV4-1 and TRBJ2-7; 7 nucleotides align to TRBD1. The junction had 5 bases not matched to a gene; V was cut back by 2 bases and J by 1 base. Germline V lookup: CDR1 MGHRA, CDR2 YSYEKL. The CDR3 runs to 15 residues. The CDR3, as DNA: TGCGCCAGCAGCCAAAGCGACAGGGAATCCTACGAGCAGTACTTC. Its protein is CASSQSDRESYEQYF.

CDR3 DNA: TGCGCCAGCAGCCAAGGCTTAACTGGCTACACCTTC. It is translated as CASSQGLTGYTF. The chain employs TRBV4-1 and TRBJ1-2; D remains ambiguous. Germline V lookup: CDR1 MGHRA, CDR2 YSYEKL. The V end lost 1 base, the J end lost 7 bases, and 7 bases lay between the germline ends. The CDR3 sequence is 12 residues long.

This clone was observed a single time. V is TRBV30 and J is TRBJ1-2; 9 nucleotides agree with TRBD1. The CDR3 runs 15 residues. V shed 0 bases, J shed 0 bases, and the junction held 2 bases outside the gene matches. CDR1 and CDR2 from the germline V gene are GTSNPN and SVGIG (reference sequence). The CDR3 protein is CAWSVTGGANYGYTF. The CDR3 DNA reads TGTGCCTGGAGTGTGACAGGGGGAGCTAACTATGGCTACACCTTC.

The rearrangement links TRBV27 to TRBJ2-7; a weak D match, TRBD1 (6 bases). The CDR3 loop spans 16 amino acids. V shed 5 bases and J shed 2 bases, with 19 bases lying between them. The germline gives CDR1 MNHEY, CDR2 SMNVEV (reference sequence). The CDR3 DNA follows: TGTGCCAGCAGTCCCACAACAGGGCTGAGGACCTACGAGCAGTACTTC. Its translation is CASSPTTGLRTYEQYF.

The V call is TRBV6-5, the J call TRBJ1-1; 7 bases map to TRBD1. Germline trimming cut 6 bases from V and 0 bases from J; bases unmatched to any gene: 7. The V gene's germline CDR1 is MNHEY and CDR2 SVGAGI. This CDR3 is built from 15 residues. The CDR3 spells CASRLRTGMNTEAFF. The CDR3 bases are TGTGCCAGCAGATTAAGGACAGGCATGAACACTGAAGCTTTCTTT.

The chain recombines TRBV5-4 with TRBJ2-2, with a possible D match to TRBD2 (6 bases). The germline gives CDR1 SGHNT, CDR2 YYREEE (reference sequence). The CDR3 is made up of 12 amino acids. Trimming pared 4 bases from V and 7 bases from J, leaving 8 bases between. CDR3 nucleotides: TGTGCCAGCAGCATGGGGGGCGGGGAGCTGTTTTTT. It codes for CASSMGGGELFF.

This clone was counted a single time. The rearrangement uses TRBV27 and TRBJ2-1; TRBD2 matches 7 bases. The V segment lost 6 bases and the J segment 8 bases; nucleotides outside the gene matches: 10. Per the germline V gene, CDR1 is MNHEY and CDR2 is SMNVEV (reference sequence). CDR3 length: 14 amino acids. The CDR3 DNA reads as TGTGCCAGCAGCTCCGTGCTAGCGGTTTATGAGCAGTTCTTC. Its protein product is CASSSVLAVYEQFF.

A remark on this clone: Other DNA sequences in the same sample also yield this CDR3. The chain recombines TRBV7-6 with TRBJ2-7; no definite D call. V was pared by 0 bases and J by 1 base, with 4 bases between. Looked up from germline, CDR1 is SGHVS and CDR2 is FNYEAQ. This CDR3 is built from 13 residues. The CDR3 spells CASSLAGSYEQYF. The CDR3 nucleotides are TGTGCCAGCAGCTTAGCGGGTTCCTACGAGCAGTACTTC.